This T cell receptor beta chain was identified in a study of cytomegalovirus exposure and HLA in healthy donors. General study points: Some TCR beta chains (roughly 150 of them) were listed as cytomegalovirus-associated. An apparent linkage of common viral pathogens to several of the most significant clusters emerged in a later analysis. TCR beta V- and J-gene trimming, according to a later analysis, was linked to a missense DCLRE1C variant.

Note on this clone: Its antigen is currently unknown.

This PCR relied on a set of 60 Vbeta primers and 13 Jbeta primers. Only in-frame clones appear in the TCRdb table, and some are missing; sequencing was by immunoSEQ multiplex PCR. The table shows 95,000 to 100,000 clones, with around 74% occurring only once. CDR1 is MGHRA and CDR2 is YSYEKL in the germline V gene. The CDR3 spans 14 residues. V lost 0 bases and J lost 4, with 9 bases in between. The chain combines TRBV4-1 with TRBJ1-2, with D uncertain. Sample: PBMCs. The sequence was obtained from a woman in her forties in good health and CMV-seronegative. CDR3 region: CASSQDRVIYGYTF. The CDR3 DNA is TGCGCCAGCAGCCAAGATCGCGTAATCTATGGCTACACCTTC.